This passage covers 27 T cell receptor beta chains from one sample sequenced in a study of OX40 agonist ivuxolimab in advanced cancers. Clones were sequenced by immunoSEQ multiplex PCR, and TCRdb holds only the in-frame ones, with some missing. The sample shows tens of thousands of clones, around 83% of them seen only once. The specimen was CD4+ or CD8+ T cells sorted from blood, collected in a trial of the OX40 agonist ivuxolimab. The receptor source for this set is an adult with an advanced solid tumor such as melanoma, head and neck, liver or kidney cancer.

This sequence joins TRBV29-1 and TRBJ2-1; D is uncertain. The CDR3 is 13 amino acids. The germline V gene has CDR1 SQVTM and CDR2 ANQGSEA. Between the trimmed V and J ends, which lost 4 bases and 4 bases, there was a span of 11 bases. This chain's CDR3 is CSVAVQRYNEQFF. Here the CDR3 DNA reads TGCAGCGTTGCTGTACAGCGATACAATGAGCAGTTCTTC.

The gene calls are TRBV28 and TRBJ1-4; 8 bases align to TRBD1. The CDR3 is 14 residues long. Per germline, CDR1 MDHEN and CDR2 SYDVKM. The ends lost 10 bases at V and 8 bases at J; junction bases unmatched: 12. The CDR3 nucleotides read TGTGCCACCAAAGCCGGGACAGGAGGGGAAAAACTGTTTTTT. Its protein is CATKAGTGGEKLFF.

The genes are TRBV19 and TRBJ2-5, with TRBD1 matching over 8 bases. Trimming took 4 bases from V and 3 from J; bases not matched to a gene: 1. This CDR3 has 13 amino acids. Germline CDR1 LNHDA, CDR2 SQIVND (reference sequence). The CDR3 nucleotides are TGTGCCAGTAGTACGGACAGGGAAGAGACCCAGTACTTC. It translates to CASSTDREETQYF.

The chain couples TRBV11-2 to TRBJ2-6, with D unresolved. CDR3 length: 12 amino acids. Germline-derived CDR1 and CDR2 are SGHAT and FQNNGV. V shed 7 bases and J shed 2 bases, with 3 bases lying between them. The DNA for the CDR3 is TGTGCCAGCACACCTGGGGCCAACGTCCTGACTTTC. Residues: CASTPGANVLTF.

The genes are TRBV2 and TRBJ1-3; no definite D call. Germline CDR1 and CDR2: SNHLY and FYNNEI. The CDR3 consists of 16 residues. Deletions cut 2 bases from V and 0 bases from J, with 11 bases between. CDR3 DNA sequence: TGTGCCAGCAGTGAATTTAGGGCCAACTCTGGAAACACCATATATTTT. Protein product: CASSEFRANSGNTIYF.

The rearrangement uses TRBV2 and TRBJ1-1, with 8 nucleotides matching TRBD1. Germline values: CDR1 SNHLY, CDR2 FYNNEI. The V gene end was trimmed by 6 bases and the J gene end by 3 bases; junction bases not matched to a gene: 3. This CDR3 contains 13 residues. Here the CDR3 reads CASRDREHTEAFF. The CDR3 DNA reads TGTGCCAGCAGGGACAGGGAGCACACTGAAGCTTTCTTT.

The V gene is TRBV6-5, the J gene TRBJ1-2; tentatively, D is TRBD1 (5 bases). Germline V gene data show CDR1 as MNHEY and CDR2 as SVGAGI. Trimming pared 4 bases from V and 4 bases from J, leaving 13 bases between. The CDR3 runs to 14 residues. CDR3 sequence (DNA): TGTGCCAGCAGTTCTCCCGGGGCCCTCTATGGCTACACCTTC. This encodes CASSSPGALYGYTF.

The chain links TRBV18 to TRBJ1-2; D is ambiguous. The CDR3 length is 16 residues. Deletions cut 2 bases from V and 4 bases from J, with 17 bases between. Germline V gives CDR1 KGHSH, CDR2 LQKENI. The DNA for the CDR3 is TGTGCCAGCTCACCAACGTTCGCGGGAGAGGGCTATGGCTACACCTTC. It yields the protein CASSPTFAGEGYGYTF.

This chain links TRBV19 with TRBJ1-5; D is perhaps TRBD1 (5 bases). Germline CDR1 LNHDA, CDR2 SQIVND (reference sequence). This CDR3 has 14 amino acids. Trimming shortened V by 3 bases and J by 5 bases, and 11 bases separated the two germline ends. CDR3 nucleotides: TGTGCCAGTAGTATTCTGGGGGGGGATCAGCCCCAGCATTTT. This translates into CASSILGGDQPQHF.

V is TRBV28 and J is TRBJ1-2, with 7 positions matching TRBD1. V lost 2 bases, J lost 4 bases, and 10 bases stayed unmatched. This CDR3 region has 16 residues. Looked up from germline, CDR1 is MDHEN and CDR2 is SYDVKM. The CDR3, as DNA: TGTGCCAGCAGTTTACTCACCCGACAGGGCCCCTATGGCTACACCTTC. Amino acids: CASSLLTRQGPYGYTF.

In this sample, this clone turned up a few times. V usage is TRBV7-6 and J usage is TRBJ1-1, with a tentative D call TRBD1 (5 bases). The CDR3 consists of 14 residues. The V gene's germline CDR1 is SGHVS and CDR2 FNYEAQ. Trimming took 1 base from V and 3 from J, leaving 9 bases between them. The CDR3 DNA sequence: TGTGCCAGCAGCTTAGGGAGGGGTGACACTGAAGCTTTCTTT. Translating it yields CASSLGRGDTEAFF. The complete variable domain, with remaining parts taken from reference TRBV7-6 and TRBJ1-1, reads GAGVSQSPRYKVTKRGQDVALRCDPISGHVSLYWYRQALGQGPEFLTYFNYEAQQDKSGLPNDRFSAERPEGSISTLTIQRTEQRDSAMYRCASSLGRGDTEAFFGQGTRLTVV.

The V call is TRBV18, the J call TRBJ2-1, with D maybe TRBD1 (5 bases). Germline V lookup: CDR1 KGHSH, CDR2 LQKENI. This CDR3 spans 15 amino acids. V was shortened by 6 bases and J by 4 bases, with 16 bases between the two germline ends. This CDR3 reads CASSVGQGRYNEQFF. The DNA for the CDR3 is TGTGCCAGCTCCGTTGGGCAGGGCCGGTACAATGAGCAGTTCTTC.

The V call is TRBV5-4, the J call TRBJ2-3; D may be TRBD1 (6 bases). This CDR3 contains 16 residues. Germline V gives CDR1 SGHNT, CDR2 YYREEE (reference sequence). V gave up 5 bases and J gave up 2 bases, with 18 bases separating them. CDR3: CASSPQKGVVTDTQYF. The DNA for the CDR3 is TGTGCCAGCAGTCCGCAAAAGGGGGTGGTCACAGATACGCAGTATTTT. The full variable domain, rest sourced from reference TRBV5-4 and TRBJ2-3, is ETGVTQSPTHLIKTRGQQVTLRCSSQSGHNTVSWYQQALGQGPQFIFQYYREEENGRGNFPPRFSGLQFPNYSSELNVNALELDDSALYLCASSPQKGVVTDTQYFGPGTRLTVL.

The rearrangement joins TRBV28 to TRBJ2-5; the match to TRBD1 covers 8 bases. The CDR3 has 16 residues. Looked up from germline, CDR1 is MDHEN and CDR2 is SYDVKM. With V trimmed by 4 bases and J by 4 bases, 11 bases remained unmatched. As DNA, the CDR3 is TGTGCCAGCAGTTCAGTTCCAGGGGGCTTGGGAGAGACCCAGTACTTC. This translates into CASSSVPGGLGETQYF. Filled out from reference TRBV28 and TRBJ2-5, the complete variable domain reads DVKVTQSSRYLVKRTGEKVFLECVQDMDHENMFWYRQDPGLGLRLIYFSYDVKMKEKGDIPEGYSVSREKKERFSLILESASTNQTSMYLCASSSVPGGLGETQYFGPGTRLLVL.

V and J are TRBV19 and TRBJ2-1; 8 bases are shared with TRBD2. Losses at the gene ends were 3 bases for V and 8 bases for J; bases not matched to a gene: 3. The CDR3 has 13 residues. CDR1 and CDR2 (germline): LNHDA, SQIVND (reference sequence). The CDR3 sequence: CASSMGLVHEQFF. CDR3 DNA sequence: TGTGCCAGTAGTATGGGACTAGTCCATGAGCAGTTCTTC.

The chain uses TRBV7-2 and TRBJ2-7; D call uncertain. Trimming cost V 4 bases and J 7 bases, with 11 bases left between them. Germline V gene lookup returns CDR1 SGHTA and CDR2 FQGNSA. The CDR3 runs 12 residues. The CDR3 sequence is CASSSQAREQYF. CDR3 DNA sequence: TGTGCCAGCAGCTCCCAGGCACGGGAGCAGTACTTC.

V gene TRBV5-5 combines with J gene TRBJ2-7; 9 nucleotides align to TRBD1. The CDR3 consists of 15 residues. V gave up 5 bases and J gave up 0 bases; unmatched junction bases: 6. CDR1 is SGHKS, CDR2 YYEKEE, per germline (reference sequence). The CDR3 DNA reads TGTGCCAGCAGTCGTACAGGGGGCGACTCCTACGAGCAGTACTTC. Protein product: CASSRTGGDSYEQYF.

This chain connects TRBV5-4 to TRBJ1-6, with D unresolved. The CDR3 is 14 residues long. V gave up 0 bases and J gave up 5 bases, with 6 bases separating them. Germline V gene lookup returns CDR1 SGHNT and CDR2 YYREEE (reference sequence). The CDR3 DNA reads TGTGCCAGCAGCTTGGGAGAGAATAATTCACCCCTCCACTTT. This translates into CASSLGENNSPLHF.

This clone was detected once. This chain uses TRBV6-1 with TRBJ2-5; 7 bases fit TRBD1. CDR1 and CDR2 (germline): MNHNS, SASEGT. CDR3 length: 14 amino acids. Germline trimming cut 3 bases from V and 5 bases from J; bases unmatched to any gene: 6. CDR3 protein: CASSDKGAGETQYF. The CDR3 region has the DNA TGTGCCAGCAGTGATAAGGGGGCGGGCGAGACCCAGTACTTC.

CDR3 DNA sequence: TGTGCCAGCAGCCCCCGGGTAGCGGGGGTTTACAATGAGCAGTTCTTC. Amino acids: CASSPRVAGVYNEQFF. This sequence joins TRBV7-6 and TRBJ2-1, with 9 bases fitting TRBD2. J gave up 4 bases and V 5 bases, and 9 bases lay outside the gene matches. Per the germline V gene, CDR1 is SGHVS and CDR2 is FNYEAQ. The CDR3 extends over 16 amino acids.

V gene TRBV6-5 combines with J gene TRBJ1-2; D not resolved. V gave up 4 bases and J gave up 5 bases, with 8 bases separating them. The CDR3 runs to 12 residues. Germline V gene lookup returns CDR1 MNHEY and CDR2 SVGAGI. CDR3 residues: CASSSRVYGYTF. The CDR3 DNA is TGTGCCAGCAGTTCCCGGGTGTATGGCTACACCTTC.

V gene TRBV10-3 combines with J gene TRBJ2-7; 9 nucleotides line up with TRBD1. The CDR3 is 14 residues long. Germline values: CDR1 ENHRY, CDR2 SYGVKD. The V and J ends lost 6 bases and 7 bases, in that order; junction bases with no gene match: 10. CDR3 in amino acids: CAISLGQGRWEQYF. CDR3 nucleotides: TGTGCCATCAGCCTCGGACAGGGGAGGTGGGAGCAGTACTTC.

The chain carries TRBV5-4 and TRBJ1-1, with 7 bases aligning to TRBD1. This CDR3 spans 15 amino acids. The germline V gene encodes CDR1 SGHNT and CDR2 YYREEE (reference sequence). J lost 1 base, V lost 0 bases, and 3 bases had no gene match. The CDR3 DNA reads as TGTGCCAGCAGCTTGGAGAACAGGGGGAACACTGAAGCTTTCTTT. This gives the protein CASSLENRGNTEAFF.

This sequence joins TRBV6-5 and TRBJ2-5, with D possibly TRBD2 on 5 matching bases. This CDR3 is built from 16 residues. Trimming removed 2 bases from V and 5 bases from J, with 18 bases in between. Germline lookup yields CDR1 MNHEY and CDR2 SVGAGI. The DNA of the CDR3 is TGTGCCAGCAGTTACGGAGGTAGTGGTATCGAGGAGACCCAGTACTTC. Translated: CASSYGGSGIEETQYF.

The chain combines TRBV7-2 with TRBJ1-4, with D perhaps matching TRBD1 (6 bases). V was trimmed by 1 base and J by 0 bases, leaving 15 bases between them. The CDR3 spans 18 residues. Germline V CDR1 and CDR2: SGHTA, FQGNSA. The CDR3 reads CASSLDTGGGATNEKLFF. As DNA, the CDR3 is TGTGCCAGCAGCTTAGACACAGGAGGGGGTGCAACTAATGAAAAACTGTTTTTT.

J is TRBJ1-5 and V is TRBV7-2; D gene uncertain. This CDR3 is built from 12 residues. From germline, CDR1 is SGHTA and CDR2 FQGNSA. With 4 bases removed from V and 9 bases from J, the gap between germline ends came to 10 bases. CDR3 amino acids: CASSSDKGPQHF. CDR3 DNA sequence: TGTGCCAGCAGCTCGGATAAAGGGCCCCAGCATTTT.

This chain links TRBV10-3 with TRBJ1-1; D uncertain. The CDR3 is made up of 15 amino acids. Trimming removed 0 bases at V and 0 bases at J, with 8 bases between. Looked up from germline, CDR1 is ENHRY and CDR2 is SYGVKD. The CDR3 region is CAISESELMNTEAFF. CDR3 DNA sequence: TGTGCCATCAGTGAGTCGGAACTAATGAACACTGAAGCTTTCTTT.